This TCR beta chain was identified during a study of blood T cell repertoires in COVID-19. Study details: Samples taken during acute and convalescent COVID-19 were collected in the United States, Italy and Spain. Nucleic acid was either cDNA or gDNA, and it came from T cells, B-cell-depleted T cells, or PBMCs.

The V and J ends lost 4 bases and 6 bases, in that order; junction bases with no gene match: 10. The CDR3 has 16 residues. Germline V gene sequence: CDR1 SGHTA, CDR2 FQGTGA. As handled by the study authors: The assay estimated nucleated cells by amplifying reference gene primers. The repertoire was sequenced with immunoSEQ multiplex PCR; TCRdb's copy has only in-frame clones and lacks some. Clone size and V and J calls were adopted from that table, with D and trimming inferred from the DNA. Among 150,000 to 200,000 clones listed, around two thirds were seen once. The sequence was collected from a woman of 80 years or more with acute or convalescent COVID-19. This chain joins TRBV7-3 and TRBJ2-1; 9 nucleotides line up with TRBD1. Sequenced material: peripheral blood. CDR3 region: CASSYHPGQGINEQFF. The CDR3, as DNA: TGTGCCAGCAGCTACCACCCTGGACAGGGGATCAATGAGCAGTTCTTC.